This entry lists 24 T cell receptor beta chains sequenced from one sample in a study of Graves' ophthalmopathy and Graves' hyperthyroidism. Amplification of TCR beta CDR3 regions used RNA transcripts. An opening RT-PCR round employed HTBI primers and preceded a second-round multiplex PCR. TCRdb passed the multiplex PCR reads through MiXCR, listing each CDR3 protein once. The table lists under 200,000 distinct CDR3 sequences, over 35% of them singletons. The specimen sequenced was peripheral blood. These TCRs come from a woman in her 40s with Graves' ophthalmopathy.

In this sample, this clonotype turned up many times. The J gene is TRBJ1-5, the V gene TRBV28; D might be TRBD1 (5 bases). Germline V lookup: CDR1 MDHEN, CDR2 SYDVKM. V lost 1 base and J lost 3, with 10 bases in between. This CDR3 region has 15 residues. CDR3 bases: TGTGCCAGCAGTTTATCGAGACAGCTCAATCAGCCCCAGCATTTT. Translated: CASSLSRQLNQPQHF.

This clonotype was counted between two and nine times. The chain carries TRBV6-1 and TRBJ2-7; a weak D match, TRBD2 (6 bases). CDR3 length: 16 amino acids. V lost 5 bases, J lost 0 bases, and 17 bases lay in between. Germline-derived CDR1 and CDR2 are MNHNS and SASEGT. CDR3 protein: CASSTRFGGGSYEQYF. CDR3 DNA: TGTGCCAGCAGTACCCGCTTCGGGGGAGGCTCCTACGAGCAGTACTTC.

The chain couples TRBV12-3 or TRBV12-4 to TRBJ1-5; D is ambiguous. There are 14 residues in the CDR3. Trimming stripped 2 bases from V and 2 bases from J, with 7 bases between. For the CDR3, the DNA is TGTGCCAGCAGTTTAATGAGAGGCAATCAGCCCCAGCATTTT. Translated: CASSLMRGNQPQHF.

The chain employs TRBV28 and TRBJ1-1; 8 nucleotides match TRBD1. CDR3 length: 14 residues. V was clipped by 5 bases and J by 7 bases; unmatched bases: 9. Germline V gene lookup returns CDR1 MDHEN and CDR2 SYDVKM. The CDR3 loop reads CASSTRTGSGEAFF. The CDR3 DNA reads as TGTGCCAGCAGTACTCGGACAGGGTCGGGTGAAGCTTTCTTT.

This clonotype was observed at least ten times. The rearrangement uses TRBV7-8 and TRBJ2-5, with TRBD2 matching 11 bases. This CDR3 spans 14 amino acids. The germline CDR1 and CDR2 sequences are SGHVS and FQNEAQ. V lost 8 bases and J lost 4; bases outside the gene matches: 6. The CDR3: CASRATSGGETQYF. Written as DNA, the CDR3 is TGTGCCAGCCGAGCCACTAGCGGGGGAGAGACCCAGTACTTC.

This clonotype appeared a few times. The rearrangement joins TRBV6-1 to TRBJ2-7, with 10 nucleotides matching TRBD2. This CDR3 is 15 amino acids long. Germline CDR1 and CDR2: MNHNS and SASEGT. Unmatched junction bases numbered 7, after V lost 7 bases and J lost 1 base. DNA of the CDR3: TGTGCCAGCACCCCCGTGGGACTAGCGTCCTACGAGCAGTACTTC. Encoded protein: CASTPVGLASYEQYF.

This clonotype was detected many times. The chain joins TRBV28 to TRBJ2-7; 10 bases fit TRBD1. In germline, CDR1 is MDHEN, CDR2 SYDVKM. The J segment lost 2 bases and the V segment lost 7 bases, leaving 5 bases of the junction unmatched. The CDR3 runs 14 residues. CDR3 bases: TGTGCCAGCACTAAGGGACAGGGGCCCTACGAGCAGTACTTC. This sequence encodes CASTKGQGPYEQYF.

V gene TRBV6-2 or TRBV6-3 combines with J gene TRBJ1-1; D unclear. Germline loops: CDR1 MNHEY, CDR2 SVGEGT. The CDR3 has 13 residues. V was clipped by 7 bases and J by 1 base, with 10 bases between them. CDR3 amino acids: CASTPDSNTEAFF. The DNA for the CDR3 is TGTGCCAGCACTCCCGATTCGAACACTGAAGCTTTCTTT.

This clonotype was seen a handful of times. The chain couples TRBV12-3 or TRBV12-4 to TRBJ1-1; a possible D gene is TRBD1 (5 bases). CDR3 length equals 13 residues. Deletions cut 6 bases from V and 4 bases from J, with 12 bases between. The CDR3 bases are TGTGCCAGCAGCCCTGGACACTCCACTGAAGCTTTCTTT. Amino acid sequence: CASSPGHSTEAFF.

This clonotype was counted many times. The chain recombines TRBV20-1 with TRBJ1-1, with D possibly TRBD1 on 5 matching bases. This CDR3 has 12 residues. V lost 3 bases to trimming and J lost 4 bases, with 9 bases between them. Germline CDR1 DFQATT, CDR2 SNEGSKA (reference sequence). CDR3 sequence reads: CSASRQSTEAFF. The CDR3 nucleotides are TGCAGTGCTAGTCGACAGAGCACTGAAGCTTTCTTT.

This clonotype was seen at least ten times. The V and J genes are TRBV9 and TRBJ2-7; a possible D gene is TRBD2 (6 bases). Germline lookup yields CDR1 SGDLS and CDR2 YYNGEE. The CDR3 runs 14 residues. V gave up 5 bases and J gave up 1 base, with 13 bases separating them. CDR3 sequence: CASSVSGGSYEQYF. The CDR3 bases are TGTGCCAGCAGTGTCAGTGGAGGGTCCTACGAGCAGTACTTC.

This clonotype occurred many times. V usage is TRBV7-9 and J usage is TRBJ2-7, with TRBD1 identical over 11 bases. CDR3 length: 15 amino acids. Germline-derived CDR1 and CDR2 are SEHNR and FQNEAQ (reference sequence). V shed 5 bases and J 4 bases; nucleotides not matched to a gene: 7. In DNA, the CDR3 is TGTGCCAGCAGCGCCGGGGACAGGGGGACTTACGAGCAGTACTTC. Its protein product is CASSAGDRGTYEQYF.

The rearrangement uses TRBV6-5 and TRBJ2-7; 7 nucleotides agree with TRBD2. This CDR3 is built from 15 residues. From germline, CDR1 is MNHEY and CDR2 SVGAGI. V lost 4 bases, J lost 5 bases, and 11 bases stayed unmatched. Here the CDR3 reads CASSFYSLRENEQYF. In nucleotides, the CDR3 is TGTGCCAGCAGTTTTTATTCCCTGCGGGAGAACGAGCAGTACTTC.

The rearrangement joins TRBV6-2 or TRBV6-3 to TRBJ2-2; a possible D gene is TRBD1 (5 bases). This CDR3 has 19 residues. Germline V gene data show CDR1 as MNHEY and CDR2 as SVGEGT. Trimming took off 0 bases at V and 5 bases at J, with 22 bases between the two ends. Written as DNA, the CDR3 is TGTGCCAGCAGTTACTCACCTTTGGCAGGGCGGCTGGTAACCGGGGAGCTGTTTTTT. As protein: CASSYSPLAGRLVTGELFF.

This clonotype was detected only a few times. The chain recombines TRBV28 with TRBJ2-7, with TRBD2 as a possible D gene (6 bases). The V end lost 3 bases, the J end lost 0 bases, and 15 bases lay between the germline ends. The CDR3 has 16 amino acids. Per the germline V gene, CDR1 is MDHEN and CDR2 is SYDVKM. CDR3 sequence: CASSFWADGSSYEQYF. CDR3 nucleotides: TGTGCCAGCAGTTTCTGGGCTGACGGGAGCTCCTACGAGCAGTACTTC.

This clonotype has a count of ten or more. This rearrangement joins TRBV6-2 or TRBV6-3 to TRBJ1-2; D remains ambiguous. This CDR3 is built from 13 residues. Germline V lookup: CDR1 MNHEY, CDR2 SVGEGT. Trimming took off 4 bases at V and 7 bases at J, with 13 bases between the two ends. The CDR3 region is CASSWGRRSGYTF. In DNA form, the CDR3 reads TGTGCCAGCAGTTGGGGAAGGCGAAGTGGCTACACCTTC.

The chain combines TRBV6-2 or TRBV6-3 with TRBJ2-5; 10 bases match TRBD2. Germline V gene lookup returns CDR1 MNHEY and CDR2 SVGEGT. This CDR3 is 17 amino acids long. Unmatched junction bases numbered 7, after V lost 2 bases and J lost 1 base. CDR3 loop: CASSYPLAGDLQETQYF. The CDR3 coding sequence is TGTGCCAGCAGTTACCCCCTAGCGGGAGACCTCCAAGAGACCCAGTACTTC.

In its sample, this clonotype was seen many times. The V gene is TRBV5-1, the J gene TRBJ2-5; no reliable D call. The CDR3 loop spans 12 amino acids. V lost 4 bases and J lost 0, with 4 bases in between. Germline V gene sequence: CDR1 SGHRS, CDR2 YFSETQ. In DNA form, the CDR3 reads TGCGCCAGCAGCGCGAACCAAGAGACCCAGTACTTC. Encoded protein: CASSANQETQYF.

This chain joins TRBV7-8 and TRBJ2-5; D is possibly TRBD2 (6 bases). Germline values: CDR1 SGHVS, CDR2 FQNEAQ. This CDR3 spans 19 amino acids. V lost 5 bases and J lost 2, with 27 bases in between. In nucleotides, the CDR3 is TGTGCCAGCAGCCCAGATTGGTTGGAGGGGTCAGGGTGGCAAGAGACCCAGTACTTC. It encodes CASSPDWLEGSGWQETQYF.

This clonotype was counted at least ten times. J is TRBJ2-5 and V is TRBV6-5, with unresolved D. CDR3 length equals 14 residues. Trimming cost V 0 bases and J 5 bases, with 10 bases left between them. From germline, CDR1 is MNHEY and CDR2 SVGAGI. CDR3 coding DNA: TGTGCCAGCAGTTACTCGCGGCGGATGGAGACCCAGTACTTC. Its translation: CASSYSRRMETQYF.

In its sample, this clonotype was seen many times. The J gene is TRBJ2-4, the V gene TRBV3-1; 7 bases are shared with TRBD1. This CDR3 comprises 13 residues. Germline V CDR1 and CDR2: LGHDT, YNNKEL (reference sequence). The junction had 3 bases not matched to a gene; V was cut back by 2 bases and J by 8 bases. CDR3 DNA: TGTGCCAGCAGCCAAAAGGGGGCGGACATTCAGTACTTC. Translating it yields CASSQKGADIQYF.

Concerning this clonotype: The junction shows a germline mismatch at one end, possibly a read error. V usage is TRBV12-3 or TRBV12-4 and J usage is TRBJ2-7; TRBD2 matches 9 bases. The CDR3 extends over 13 amino acids. CDR3 region: CATSDVAGDEQYF. As DNA, the CDR3 is TGTGCCACCAGTGATGTAGCGGGAGACGAGCAGTACTTC.

V is TRBV7-2 and J is TRBJ2-5; TRBD2 agrees at 8 bases. The trim removed 5 bases at V and 2 bases at J, leaving 7 bases unmatched. In germline, CDR1 is SGHTA, CDR2 FQGNSA. The CDR3 is 15 residues long. The CDR3 region is CASSINGGGQETQYF. DNA of the CDR3: TGTGCCAGCAGCATAAACGGGGGGGGACAAGAGACCCAGTACTTC.

Ten or more counts support this clonotype. This sequence joins TRBV11-2 and TRBJ2-5, with 8 bases aligning to TRBD1. The junction had 4 bases not matched to a gene; V was cut back by 0 bases and J by 4 bases. The germline CDR1 and CDR2 sequences are SGHAT and FQNNGV. The CDR3 has 15 residues. The CDR3 is CASSLDGTGGETQYF. In DNA, the CDR3 is TGTGCCAGCAGCTTAGATGGAACAGGGGGAGAGACCCAGTACTTC.